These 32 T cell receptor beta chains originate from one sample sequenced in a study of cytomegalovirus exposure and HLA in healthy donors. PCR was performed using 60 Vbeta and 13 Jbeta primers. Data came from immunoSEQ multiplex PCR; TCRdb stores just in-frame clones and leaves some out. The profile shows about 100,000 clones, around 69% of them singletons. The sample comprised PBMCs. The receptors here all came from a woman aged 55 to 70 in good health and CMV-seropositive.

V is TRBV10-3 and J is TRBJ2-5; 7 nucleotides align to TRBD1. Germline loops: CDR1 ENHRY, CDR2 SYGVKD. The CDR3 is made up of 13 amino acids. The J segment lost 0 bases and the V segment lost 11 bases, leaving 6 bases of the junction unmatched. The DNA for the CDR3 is TGTGCCGCCTCGGGACAGTACCAAGAGACCCAGTACTTC. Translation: CAASGQYQETQYF.

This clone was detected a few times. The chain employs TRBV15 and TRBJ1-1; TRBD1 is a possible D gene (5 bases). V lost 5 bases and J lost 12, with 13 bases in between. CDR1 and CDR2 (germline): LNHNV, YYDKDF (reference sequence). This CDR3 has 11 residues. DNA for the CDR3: TGTGCCACCAGCTTAGACAGTAGGCCTTTCTTT. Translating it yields CATSLDSRPFF.

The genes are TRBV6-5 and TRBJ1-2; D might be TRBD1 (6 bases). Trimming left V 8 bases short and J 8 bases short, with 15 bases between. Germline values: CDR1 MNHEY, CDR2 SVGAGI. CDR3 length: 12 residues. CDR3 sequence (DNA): TGTGCCAGCTATCGACAGGACGGAGGCTACACCTTC. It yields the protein CASYRQDGGYTF.

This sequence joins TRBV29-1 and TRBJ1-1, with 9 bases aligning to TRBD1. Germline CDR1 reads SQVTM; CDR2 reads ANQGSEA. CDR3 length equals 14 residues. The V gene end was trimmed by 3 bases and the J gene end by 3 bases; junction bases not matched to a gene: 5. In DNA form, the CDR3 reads TGCAGCGTTGAGAGTAACAGGGGGCACACTGAAGCTTTCTTT. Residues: CSVESNRGHTEAFF.

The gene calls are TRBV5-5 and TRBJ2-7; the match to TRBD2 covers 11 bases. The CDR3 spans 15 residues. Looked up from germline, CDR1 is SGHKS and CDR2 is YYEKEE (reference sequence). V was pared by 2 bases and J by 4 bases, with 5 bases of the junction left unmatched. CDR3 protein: CASSLLAGGVYEQYF. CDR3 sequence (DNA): TGTGCCAGCAGCTTATTAGCGGGAGGGGTGTACGAGCAGTACTTC. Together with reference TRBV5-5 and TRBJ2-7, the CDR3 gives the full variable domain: DAGVTQSPTHLIKTRGQQVTLRCSPISGHKSVSWYQQVLGQGPQFIFQYYEKEERGRGNFPDRFSARQFPNYSSELNVNALLLGDSALYLCASSLLAGGVYEQYFGPGTRLTVT.

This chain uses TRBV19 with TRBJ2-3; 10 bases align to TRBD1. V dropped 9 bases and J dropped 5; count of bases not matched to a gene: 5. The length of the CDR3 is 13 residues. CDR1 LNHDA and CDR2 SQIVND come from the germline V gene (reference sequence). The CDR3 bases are TGTGCCAGCAAGAGGACAGGGGGAGATACGCAGTATTTT. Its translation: CASKRTGGDTQYF.

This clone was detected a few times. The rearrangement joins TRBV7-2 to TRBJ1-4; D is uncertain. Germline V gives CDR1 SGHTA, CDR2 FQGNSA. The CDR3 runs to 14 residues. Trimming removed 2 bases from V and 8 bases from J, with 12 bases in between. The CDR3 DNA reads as TGTGCCAGCAGCTTAAGAGGGATCGGGGAAAAACTGTTTTTT. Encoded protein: CASSLRGIGEKLFF.

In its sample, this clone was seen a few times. The CDR3: CASSLEWDTTSTDTQYF. The CDR3 DNA reads as TGTGCCAGCAGCTTGGAATGGGACACCACGAGCACAGATACGCAGTATTTT. The V and J genes are TRBV5-6 and TRBJ2-3; TRBD1 is a possible D gene (6 bases). The CDR3 is made up of 17 amino acids. V was cut by 0 bases and J by 0 bases, with 14 bases left in between. Germline V CDR1 and CDR2: SGHDT, YYEEEE.

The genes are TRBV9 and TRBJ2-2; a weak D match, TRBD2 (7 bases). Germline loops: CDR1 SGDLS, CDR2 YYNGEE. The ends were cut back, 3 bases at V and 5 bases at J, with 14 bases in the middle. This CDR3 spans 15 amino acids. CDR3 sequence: CASSEGGAGTGELFF. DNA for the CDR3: TGTGCCAGCAGCGAGGGGGGGGCGGGGACCGGGGAGCTGTTTTTT.

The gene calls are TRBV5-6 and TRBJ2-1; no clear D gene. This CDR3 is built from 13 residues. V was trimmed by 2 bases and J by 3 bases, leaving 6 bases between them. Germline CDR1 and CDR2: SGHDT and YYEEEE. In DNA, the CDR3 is TGTGCCAGCAGCTTCCTAGGCTACAATGAGCAGTTCTTC. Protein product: CASSFLGYNEQFF.

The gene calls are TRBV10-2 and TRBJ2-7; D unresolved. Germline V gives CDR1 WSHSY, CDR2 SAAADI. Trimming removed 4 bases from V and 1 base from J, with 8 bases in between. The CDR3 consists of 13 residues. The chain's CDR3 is CASSGGLSYEQYF. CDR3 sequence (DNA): TGCGCCAGCAGTGGTGGGCTTTCCTACGAGCAGTACTTC.

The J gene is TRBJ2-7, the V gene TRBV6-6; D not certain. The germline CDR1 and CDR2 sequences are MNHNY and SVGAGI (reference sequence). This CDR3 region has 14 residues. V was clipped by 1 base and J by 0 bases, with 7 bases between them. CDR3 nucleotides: TGTGCCAGCAGTTACTACCGGGTCTCCTACGAGCAGTACTTC. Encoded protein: CASSYYRVSYEQYF.

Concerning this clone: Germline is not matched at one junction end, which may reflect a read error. In DNA form, the CDR3 reads TGTGCCAGCAGATTAGCTGGCGGGAGGCGAGAGCAGTACTTC. It specifies CASRLAGGRREQYF. The V call is TRBV13, the J call TRBJ2-7; 8 nucleotides align to TRBD2. Germline CDR1 and CDR2: PRHDT and FYEKMQ (reference sequence). CDR3 length equals 14 residues.

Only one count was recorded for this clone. The chain's CDR3 is CATSREGRLAKNIQYF. The CDR3 bases are TGTGCCACCAGCAGAGAAGGGAGGTTAGCCAAAAACATTCAGTACTTC. V is TRBV15 and J is TRBJ2-4, with a tentative D call TRBD2 (6 bases). The germline gives CDR1 LNHNV, CDR2 YYDKDF (reference sequence). The CDR3 loop spans 16 amino acids. Deletions cut 0 bases from V and 0 bases from J, with 9 bases between. The variable domain in full, completed from reference TRBV15 and TRBJ2-4, reads DAMVIQNPRYQVTQFGKPVTLSCSQTLNHNVMYWYQQKSSQAPKLLFHYYDKDFNNEADTPDNFQSRRPNTSFCFLDIRSPGLGDTAMYLCATSREGRLAKNIQYFGAGTRLSVL.

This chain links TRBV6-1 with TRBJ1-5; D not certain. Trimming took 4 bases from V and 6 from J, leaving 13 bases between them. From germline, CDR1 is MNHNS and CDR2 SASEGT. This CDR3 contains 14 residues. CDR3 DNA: TGTGCCAGCAGTGTCTCGGGTCTCGGTCAGCCCCAGCATTTT. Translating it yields CASSVSGLGQPQHF.

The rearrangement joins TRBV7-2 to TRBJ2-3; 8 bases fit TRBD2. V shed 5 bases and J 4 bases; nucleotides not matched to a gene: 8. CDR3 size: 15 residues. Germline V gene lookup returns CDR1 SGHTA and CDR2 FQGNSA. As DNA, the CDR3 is TGTGCCAGCAGCCCCGCCGGGACTAGATCAGATACGCAGTATTTT. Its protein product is CASSPAGTRSDTQYF. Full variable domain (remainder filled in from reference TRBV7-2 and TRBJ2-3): GAGVSQSPSNKVTEKGKDVELRCDPISGHTALYWYRQSLGQGLEFLIYFQGNSAPDKSGLPSDRFSAERTGGSVSTLTIQRTQQEDSAVYLCASSPAGTRSDTQYFGPGTRLTVL.

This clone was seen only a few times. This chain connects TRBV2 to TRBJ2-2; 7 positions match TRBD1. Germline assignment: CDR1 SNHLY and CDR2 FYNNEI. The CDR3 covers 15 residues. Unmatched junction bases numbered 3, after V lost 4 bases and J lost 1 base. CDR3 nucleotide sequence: TGTGCCAGCAGTGGACAGGGCCTGAACACCGGGGAGCTGTTTTTT. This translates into CASSGQGLNTGELFF.

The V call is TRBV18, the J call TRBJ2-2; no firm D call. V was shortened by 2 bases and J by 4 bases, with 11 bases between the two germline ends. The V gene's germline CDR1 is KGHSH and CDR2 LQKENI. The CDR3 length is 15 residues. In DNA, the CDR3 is TGTGCCAGCTCACCATTCGCTGGGCTCACCGGGGAGCTGTTTTTT. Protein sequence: CASSPFAGLTGELFF. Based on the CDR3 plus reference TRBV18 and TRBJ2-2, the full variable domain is NAGVMQNPRHLVRRRGQEARLRCSPMKGHSHVYWYRQLPEEGLKFMVYLQKENIIDESGMPKERFSAEFPKEGPSILRIQQVVRGDSAAYFCASSPFAGLTGELFFGEGSRLTVL.

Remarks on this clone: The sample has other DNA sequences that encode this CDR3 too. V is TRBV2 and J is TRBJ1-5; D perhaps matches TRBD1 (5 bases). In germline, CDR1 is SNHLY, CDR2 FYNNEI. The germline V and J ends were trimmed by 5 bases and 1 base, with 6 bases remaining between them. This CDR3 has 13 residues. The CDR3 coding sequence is TGTGCCAGCAGTCGGGGGAGCAATCAGCCCCAGCATTTT. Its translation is CASSRGSNQPQHF.

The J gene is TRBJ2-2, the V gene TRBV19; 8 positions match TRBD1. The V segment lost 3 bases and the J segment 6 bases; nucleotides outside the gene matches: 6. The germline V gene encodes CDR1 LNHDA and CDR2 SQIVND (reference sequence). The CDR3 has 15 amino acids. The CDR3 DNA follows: TGTGCCAGTAGTATCATAGGACAGGGACCCGGGGAGCTGTTTTTT. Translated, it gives CASSIIGQGPGELFF.

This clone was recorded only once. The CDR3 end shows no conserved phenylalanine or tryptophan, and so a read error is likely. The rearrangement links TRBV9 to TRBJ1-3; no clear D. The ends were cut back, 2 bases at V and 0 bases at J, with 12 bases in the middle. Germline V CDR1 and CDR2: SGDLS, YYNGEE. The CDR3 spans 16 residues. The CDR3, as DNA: TGTGCCAGCAGCGTTAGTCTGGGCGTCTCTGGAAACACCATATATTGT. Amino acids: CASSVSLGVSGNTIYC.

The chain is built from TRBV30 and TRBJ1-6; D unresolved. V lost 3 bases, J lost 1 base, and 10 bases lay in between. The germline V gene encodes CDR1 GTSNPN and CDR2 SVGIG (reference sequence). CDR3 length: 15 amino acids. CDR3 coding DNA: TGTGCCTGGAGGACCGGGAGGTCCTATAATTCACCCCTCCACTTT. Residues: CAWRTGRSYNSPLHF.

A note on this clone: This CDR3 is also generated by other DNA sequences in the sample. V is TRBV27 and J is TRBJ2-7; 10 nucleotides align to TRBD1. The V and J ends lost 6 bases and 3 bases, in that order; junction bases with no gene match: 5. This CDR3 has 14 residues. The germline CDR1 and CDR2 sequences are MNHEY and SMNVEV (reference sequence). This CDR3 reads CASSPGTGDYEQYF. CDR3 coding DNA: TGTGCCAGCAGCCCAGGGACAGGGGACTACGAGCAGTACTTC.

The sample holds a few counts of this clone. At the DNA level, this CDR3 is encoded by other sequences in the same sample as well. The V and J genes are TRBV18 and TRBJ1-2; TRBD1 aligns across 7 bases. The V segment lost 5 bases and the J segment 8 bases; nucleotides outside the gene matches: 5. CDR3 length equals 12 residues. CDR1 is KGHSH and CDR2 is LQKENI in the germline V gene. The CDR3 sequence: CASSRQGDGYTF. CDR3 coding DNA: TGTGCCAGCTCAAGACAGGGTGACGGCTACACCTTC.

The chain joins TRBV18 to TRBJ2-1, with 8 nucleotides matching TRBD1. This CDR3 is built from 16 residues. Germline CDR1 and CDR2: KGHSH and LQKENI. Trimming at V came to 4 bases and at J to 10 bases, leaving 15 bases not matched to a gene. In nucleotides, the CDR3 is TGTGCCAGCTCACTCCCCCAAGGACAGGGTAGCAGGGAGCAGTTCTTC. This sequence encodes CASSLPQGQGSREQFF.

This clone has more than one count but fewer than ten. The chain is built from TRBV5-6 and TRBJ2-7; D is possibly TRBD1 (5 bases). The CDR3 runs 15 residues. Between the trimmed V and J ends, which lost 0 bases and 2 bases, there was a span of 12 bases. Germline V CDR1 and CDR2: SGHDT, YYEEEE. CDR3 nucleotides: TGTGCCAGCAGCTTGGCGATTGACAGTCCCTACGAGCAGTACTTC. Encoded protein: CASSLAIDSPYEQYF.

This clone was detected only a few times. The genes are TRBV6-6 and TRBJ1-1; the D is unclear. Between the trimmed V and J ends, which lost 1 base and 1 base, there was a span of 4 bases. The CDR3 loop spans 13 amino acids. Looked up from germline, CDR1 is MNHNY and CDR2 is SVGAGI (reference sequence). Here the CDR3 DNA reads TGTGCCAGCAGTTACTTACAGAACACTGAAGCTTTCTTT. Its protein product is CASSYLQNTEAFF.

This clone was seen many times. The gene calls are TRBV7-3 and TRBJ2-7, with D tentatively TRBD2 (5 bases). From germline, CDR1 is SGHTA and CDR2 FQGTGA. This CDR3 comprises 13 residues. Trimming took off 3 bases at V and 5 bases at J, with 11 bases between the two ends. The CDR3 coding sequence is TGTGCCAGCAGCTTTTCCGGGAACAACGAGCAGTACTTC. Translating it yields CASSFSGNNEQYF.

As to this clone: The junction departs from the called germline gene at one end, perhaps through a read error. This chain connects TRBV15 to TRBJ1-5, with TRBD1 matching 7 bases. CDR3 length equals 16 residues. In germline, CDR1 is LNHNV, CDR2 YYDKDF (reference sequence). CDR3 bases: TGTGCCACCAGCATTAGACAGGGCGGATGCAATCACCCCCAGCATTTT. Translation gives CATSIRQGGCNHPQHF.

The CDR3 here is CASSISGDSYNEQFF. CDR3 DNA sequence: TGCGCCAGCAGCATTAGCGGAGACTCCTACAATGAGCAGTTCTTC. The J gene is TRBJ2-1, the V gene TRBV5-1; the D gene is possibly TRBD2 (6 bases). Germline CDR1 and CDR2: SGHRS and YFSETQ. The length of the CDR3 is 15 residues. V lost 4 bases and J lost 0, with 11 bases in between.

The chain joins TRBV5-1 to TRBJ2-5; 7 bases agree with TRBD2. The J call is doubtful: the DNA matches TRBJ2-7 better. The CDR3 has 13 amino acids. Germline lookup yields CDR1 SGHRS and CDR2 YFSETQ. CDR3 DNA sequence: TGCGCCAGCAGCTTGCAGCGGGACTACGAGCAGTACTTC. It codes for CASSLQRDYEQYF.

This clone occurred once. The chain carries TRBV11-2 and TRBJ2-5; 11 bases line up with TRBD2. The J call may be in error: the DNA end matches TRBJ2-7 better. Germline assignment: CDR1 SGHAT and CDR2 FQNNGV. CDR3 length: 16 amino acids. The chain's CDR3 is CASSPSGLAEPYEQYF. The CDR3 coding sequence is TGTGCCAGCAGCCCCTCGGGACTAGCGGAACCCTACGAGCAGTACTTC.